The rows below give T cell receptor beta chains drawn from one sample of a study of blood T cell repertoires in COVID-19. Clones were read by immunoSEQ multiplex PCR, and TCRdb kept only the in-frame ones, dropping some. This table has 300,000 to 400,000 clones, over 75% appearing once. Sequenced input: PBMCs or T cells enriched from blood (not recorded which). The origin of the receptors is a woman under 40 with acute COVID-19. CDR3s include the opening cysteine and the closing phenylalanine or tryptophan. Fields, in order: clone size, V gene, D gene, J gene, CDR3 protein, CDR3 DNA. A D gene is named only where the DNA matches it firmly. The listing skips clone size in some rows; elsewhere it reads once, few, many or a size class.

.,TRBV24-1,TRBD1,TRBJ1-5,CATSEPDRAMSYSNQPQHF,TGTGCCACCAGTGAGCCTGACAGGGCGATGTCCTATAGCAATCAGCCCCAGCATTTT
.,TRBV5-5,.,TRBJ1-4,CASSISGGAGEKLFF,TGTGCCAGCAGTATAAGTGGGGGGGCAGGTGAAAAACTGTTTTTT
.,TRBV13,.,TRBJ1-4,CASSFRGSNEKLFF,TGTGCCAGCAGCTTCAGGGGATCAAATGAAAAACTGTTTTTT
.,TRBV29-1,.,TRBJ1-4,CSVAGEKLFF,TGCAGCGTTGCGGGGGAAAAACTGTTTTTT
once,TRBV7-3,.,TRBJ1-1,CASSLGHSAEAFF,TGTGCCAGCAGCTTAGGTCATAGTGCTGAAGCTTTCTTT
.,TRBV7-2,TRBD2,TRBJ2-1,CASSLRLAGGLSSYNEQFF,TGTGCCAGCAGCTTAAGACTAGCGGGGGGCCTTAGCTCCTACAATGAGCAGTTCTTC
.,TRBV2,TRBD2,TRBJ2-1,CASSESWTSGGPNEQFF,TGTGCCAGCAGTGAATCATGGACTAGCGGGGGGCCAAATGAGCAGTTCTTC
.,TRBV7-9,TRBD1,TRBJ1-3,CASSRDRGNAGNTIYF,TGTGCCAGCAGCCGGGACAGGGGAAACGCTGGAAACACCATATATTTT
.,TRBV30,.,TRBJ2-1,CAWSVPLADEQFF,TGTGCCTGGAGTGTACCCTTAGCGGATGAGCAGTTCTTC
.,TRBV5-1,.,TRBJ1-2,CASSLGQSYGYTF,TGCGCCAGCAGCTTGGGACAAAGCTATGGCTACACCTTC
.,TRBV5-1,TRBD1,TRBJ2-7,CASSLVHRGAYEQYF,TGCGCCAGCAGCTTAGTACACAGGGGTGCTTACGAGCAGTACTTC
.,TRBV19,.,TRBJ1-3,CASSTQGRRPGNTIYF,TGTGCCAGTAGCACACAGGGAAGGAGGCCTGGAAACACCATATATTTT